The sequence of this T cell receptor (beta chain) was determined in a study of cytomegalovirus exposure and HLA in healthy donors. Overall study results and limits: Confirmation was obtained in vitro that three CMV-associated chains are specific for CMV antigens. The authors considered a cluster of highly shared sequence variants likely to be a sequencing artifact.

For this clone: What it recognizes is unknown.

In the PCR, 60 Vbeta and 13 Jbeta primers were used. Profiling relied on immunoSEQ multiplex PCR, and the TCRdb table lists in-frame clones only, not all of them. Here the sample spans under 150,000 clones, nearly 65% being singletons. V was clipped by 2 bases and J by 2 bases, with 10 bases between them. Germline CDR1 is SGHRS and CDR2 is YFSETQ. The CDR3 sequence is 14 residues long. The sequencing sample was made of PBMCs. The sequence was obtained from a man in his forties in good health and CMV-seropositive. The rearrangement uses TRBV5-1 and TRBJ2-5, with D tentatively TRBD2 (6 bases). This CDR3 reads CASSFEAGQETQYF. The CDR3 region has the DNA TGCGCCAGCAGCTTCGAGGCGGGACAAGAGACCCAGTACTTC.